The 32 T cell receptor beta chains listed next were all sequenced from one sample in a study of CD8 T cells in ankylosing spondylitis. TCRdb fed the 5' RACE reads into MiXCR, producing one record per CDR3 protein. The repertoire has about 100,000 distinct CDR3 sequences, under 30% of them found once; the top ten carry more than 9%. Sequencing was performed on synovial fluid, either unsorted or a sorted T cell fraction (not recorded which). The receptors were sampled from a male donor with ankylosing spondylitis.

This clonotype appeared once. The chain couples TRBV7-2 to TRBJ2-3; 7 bases are shared with TRBD2. With V trimmed by 1 base and J by 4 bases, 5 bases remained unmatched. The germline CDR1 and CDR2 sequences are SGHTA and FQGNSA. The CDR3 spans 15 residues. The CDR3 sequence: CASSLVAGRADTQYF. The CDR3 coding sequence is TGTGCCAGCAGCTTAGTTGCGGGGAGGGCAGATACGCAGTATTTT.

The J gene is TRBJ2-3, the V gene TRBV11-2; a weak D match, TRBD2 (5 bases). Germline V gene sequence: CDR1 SGHAT, CDR2 FQNNGV. The CDR3 length is 15 residues. V lost 5 bases and J lost 0, with 12 bases in between. The CDR3 DNA reads TGTGCCAGCAGCCCATGGGCGGGTAGCACAGATACGCAGTATTTT. Translation gives CASSPWAGSTDTQYF.

This clonotype occurred many times. The J gene is TRBJ2-1, the V gene TRBV12-3 or TRBV12-4; possible D gene TRBD2, 5 bases. The V end lost 5 bases, the J end lost 7 bases, and 15 bases lay between the germline ends. CDR3 size: 14 residues. The CDR3, as DNA: TGTGCCAGCAGTGCAAGACTACAAGTTAATGAGCAGTTCTTC. Amino acids: CASSARLQVNEQFF.

This clonotype has a count of ten or more. At one end the junction does not follow the germline gene, possibly because of a read error. The V and J genes are TRBV5-1 and TRBJ2-1, with D tentatively TRBD1 (6 bases). Germline CDR1 is SGHRS and CDR2 is YFSETQ. The CDR3 totals 12 residues. Here the CDR3 DNA reads TGTGCCAGCAGTTTACAGGGCTATGAGCAGTTCTTC. This gives the protein CASSLQGYEQFF.

This clonotype was found a few times. The V call is TRBV12-3 or TRBV12-4, the J call TRBJ2-2, with TRBD1 as a possible D gene (5 bases). This CDR3 region has 15 residues. V lost 5 bases to trimming and J lost 2 bases, with 12 bases between them. The CDR3 loop reads CASSPLDSNTGELFF. CDR3 sequence (DNA): TGTGCCAGCAGTCCCCTAGACAGCAACACCGGGGAGCTGTTTTTT.

This clonotype was seen a handful of times. J is TRBJ2-1 and V is TRBV2; tentative D call: TRBD2 (5 bases). Between the trimmed V and J ends, which lost 7 bases and 4 bases, there was a span of 11 bases. The germline CDR1 and CDR2 sequences are SNHLY and FYNNEI. The CDR3 consists of 13 residues. The chain's CDR3 is CASNLAQYNEQFF. The DNA of the CDR3 is TGTGCCAGCAATTTAGCGCAGTACAATGAGCAGTTCTTC.

CDR3 residues: CSVTGIGLLSTDTQYF. DNA of the CDR3: TGCAGCGTAACCGGGATAGGACTATTAAGCACAGATACGCAGTATTTT. The V call is TRBV29-1, the J call TRBJ2-3, with D perhaps TRBD2 (6 bases). V lost 6 bases to trimming and J lost 0 bases, with 19 bases between them. The CDR3 is 16 amino acids. CDR1 SQVTM and CDR2 ANQGSEA come from the germline V gene.

This clonotype was seen repeatedly, ten times or more. The chain recombines TRBV20-1 with TRBJ2-7, with D unresolved. Germline assignment: CDR1 DFQATT and CDR2 SNEGSKA (reference sequence). V was shortened by 0 bases and J by 3 bases, with 6 bases between the two germline ends. This CDR3 contains 12 residues. The CDR3 coding sequence is TGCAGTGCTAGAGAGCACCGCTACGAGCAGTACTTC. Protein: CSAREHRYEQYF.

This clonotype was picked up a small number of times. CDR3 amino acids: CGTPASGSGEQFF. The CDR3 nucleotides are TGCGGTACTCCGGCTAGCGGGAGTGGAGAGCAGTTCTTC. The chain employs TRBV20-1 and TRBJ2-1; the match to TRBD2 covers 10 bases. This CDR3 comprises 13 residues. Germline V lookup: CDR1 DFQATT, CDR2 SNEGSKA (reference sequence).

The sample holds a few counts of this clonotype. The chain is built from TRBV5-1 and TRBJ2-4; D gene ambiguous. Trimming took 7 bases from V and 6 from J, leaving 11 bases between them. The CDR3 covers 12 residues. CDR1 SGHRS and CDR2 YFSETQ come from the germline V gene. In DNA form, the CDR3 reads TGCGCCAGCGGTTTCAACGGAAACATTCAGTACTTC. The encoded protein is CASGFNGNIQYF.

The chain combines TRBV4-2 with TRBJ1-5; no firm D call. Germline V lookup: CDR1 LGHNA, CDR2 YNFKEQ. V gave up 0 bases and J gave up 7 bases, with 7 bases separating them. The CDR3 covers 13 residues. The CDR3 nucleotides read TGTGCCAGCAGCCAAGATTTCCGCCAGCCCCAGCATTTT. It encodes CASSQDFRQPQHF.

V is TRBV12-3 or TRBV12-4 and J is TRBJ2-4; 7 bases fit TRBD2. The CDR3 totals 14 residues. V trimming: 6 bases; J trimming: 8 bases; junction bases outside the gene matches: 10. CDR3 nucleotides: TGTGCCAGCAGCTGGACTCCGGGAGGTCACATTCAGTACTTC. This codes for CASSWTPGGHIQYF.

This clonotype has more than one count but fewer than ten. The rearrangement joins TRBV11-2 to TRBJ1-6; 9 bases are shared with TRBD1. The CDR3 is 13 amino acids. V was clipped by 5 bases and J by 15 bases; unmatched bases: 8. Germline V gene lookup returns CDR1 SGHAT and CDR2 FQNNGV. This CDR3 reads CASSRKDRGLLHF. Written as DNA, the CDR3 is TGTGCCAGCAGCAGAAAGGACAGGGGACTCCTCCACTTT.

V usage is TRBV5-4 and J usage is TRBJ2-7; 9 nucleotides align to TRBD2. Germline trimming cut 4 bases from V and 6 bases from J; bases unmatched to any gene: 8. Germline-derived CDR1 and CDR2 are SGHNT and YYREEE (reference sequence). The length of the CDR3 is 14 residues. CDR3 in amino acids: CASSLAGTVSEQYF. The CDR3, as DNA: TGTGCCAGCAGCCTAGCGGGGACTGTTTCCGAGCAGTACTTC. Supplemented by reference TRBV5-4 and TRBJ2-7, the full variable domain reads ETGVTQSPTHLIKTRGQQVTLRCSSQSGHNTVSWYQQALGQGPQFIFQYYREEENGRGNFPPRFSGLQFPNYSSELNVNALELDDSALYLCASSLAGTVSEQYFGPGTRLTVT.

The V gene is TRBV30, the J gene TRBJ1-5, with D possibly matching TRBD1 (5 bases). Germline CDR1 is GTSNPN and CDR2 is SVGIG (reference sequence). The V and J ends lost 3 bases and 1 base respectively, with 13 bases between them. The CDR3 extends over 15 amino acids. The CDR3 bases are TGTGCCTGGAGCGCCCTGGGGCTGAGCAATCAGCCCCAGCATTTT. Amino acid sequence: CAWSALGLSNQPQHF. Based on the CDR3 plus reference TRBV30 and TRBJ1-5, the full variable domain is SQTIHQWPATLVQPVGSPLSLECTVEGTSNPNLYWYRQAAGRGLQLLFYSVGIGQISSEVPQNLSASRPQDRQFILSSKKLLLSDSGFYLCAWSALGLSNQPQHFGDGTRLSIL.

This clonotype was observed a few times. This sequence joins TRBV2 and TRBJ2-7; no firm D call. In germline, CDR1 is SNHLY, CDR2 FYNNEI. This CDR3 comprises 12 residues. Trimming took off 8 bases at V and 3 bases at J, with 11 bases between the two ends. The CDR3 DNA follows: TGTGCCAGCGCTCATGGCGACTACGAGCAGTACTTC. The encoded protein is CASAHGDYEQYF.

This rearrangement joins TRBV5-1 to TRBJ1-1; maybe TRBD1 (6 bases). Germline V gene sequence: CDR1 SGHRS, CDR2 YFSETQ. Trimming took 1 base from V and 5 from J, leaving 9 bases between them. The CDR3 has 13 residues. CDR3 DNA sequence: TGCGCCAGCAGCTTGATGGGACAAACTGAAGCTTTCTTT. Residues: CASSLMGQTEAFF. The whole variable domain, filled in from reference TRBV5-1 and TRBJ1-1, reads KAGVTQTPRYLIKTRGQQVTLSCSPISGHRSVSWYQQTPGQGLQFLFEYFSETQRNKGNFPGRFSGRQFSNSRSEMNVSTLELGDSALYLCASSLMGQTEAFFGQGTRLTVV.

As concerns this clonotype: This may be a read error, as it is one base from a much larger clone. This rearrangement joins TRBV20-1 to TRBJ2-3, with 7 bases that match TRBD1. Germline CDR1 reads DFQATT; CDR2 reads SNEGSKA (reference sequence). The length of the CDR3 is 14 residues. The CDR3 is CSASRGLGTDTRYF. The CDR3 bases are TGCAGTGCTAGTAGGGGGCTAGGCACAGATACGCGGTATTTT.

The sample holds many counts of this clonotype. The V call is TRBV18, the J call TRBJ2-2; perhaps TRBD1 as D (6 bases). CDR3 length: 15 amino acids. V was trimmed by 8 bases and J by 0 bases, leaving 13 bases between them. CDR1 is KGHSH and CDR2 is LQKENI in the germline V gene. The CDR3 loop is CASRMSGANTGELFF. CDR3 DNA sequence: TGTGCCAGCCGTATGTCAGGGGCGAACACCGGGGAGCTGTTTTTT.

The J gene is TRBJ2-2, the V gene TRBV5-6, with 15 bases identical to TRBD2. The CDR3 is 17 residues long. Per the germline V gene, CDR1 is SGHDT and CDR2 is YYEEEE. Unmatched junction bases numbered 6, after V lost 4 bases and J lost 5 bases. The CDR3 loop is CASSHRGLAGGTGELFF. The CDR3, as DNA: TGTGCCAGCAGCCATCGGGGACTAGCGGGAGGAACCGGGGAGCTGTTTTTT.

CDR3 loop: CASSIIGQGAGNIQYF. The CDR3 DNA reads TGTGCCAGCAGCATCATAGGACAGGGGGCGGGGAACATTCAGTACTTC. The genes are TRBV7-8 and TRBJ2-4; 11 nucleotides agree with TRBD1. The CDR3 loop spans 16 amino acids. Germline-derived CDR1 and CDR2 are SGHVS and FQNEAQ. V was pared by 5 bases and J by 7 bases, with 10 bases of the junction left unmatched.

This clonotype appeared a few times. This chain joins TRBV7-2 and TRBJ2-3; 7 bases match TRBD2. CDR1 is SGHTA and CDR2 is FQGNSA in the germline V gene. The V and J ends lost 4 bases and 2 bases, in that order; junction bases with no gene match: 6. The CDR3 consists of 15 residues. The CDR3 DNA is TGTGCCAGCAGCTCGGCCGGGACTACCACAGATACGCAGTATTTT. Translation: CASSSAGTTTDTQYF.

This clonotype showed up just a few times. The CDR3 coding sequence is TGTGCCAGCAGCCGACTAGCGGGAAATGAGCAGTTCTTC. The encoded protein is CASSRLAGNEQFF. The chain employs TRBV3-1 and TRBJ2-1, with 11 bases matching TRBD2. The CDR3 sequence is 13 residues long. V dropped 4 bases and J dropped 7; count of bases not matched to a gene: 0. Germline CDR1 and CDR2: LGHDT and YNNKEL (reference sequence).

This clonotype appeared a few times. The rearrangement uses TRBV25-1 and TRBJ2-1; D is undetermined. The V end lost 9 bases, the J end lost 5 bases, and 11 bases lay between the germline ends. CDR3 length: 12 amino acids. Germline lookup yields CDR1 MGHDK and CDR2 SYGVNS. This CDR3 is CASHNLDNEQFF. In DNA, the CDR3 is TGTGCCAGTCATAACTTGGACAATGAGCAGTTCTTC.

Only a few counts were recorded for this clonotype. The V and J genes are TRBV4-1 and TRBJ1-6, with D uncertain. The CDR3 covers 15 residues. Germline V gene sequence: CDR1 MGHRA, CDR2 YSYEKL. V gave up 0 bases and J gave up 1 base, with 4 bases separating them. This CDR3 reads CASSQDWSYNSPLHF. The DNA of the CDR3 is TGCGCCAGCAGCCAAGATTGGTCCTATAATTCACCCCTCCACTTT.

V and J are TRBV12-3 or TRBV12-4 and TRBJ1-1; D possibly corresponds to TRBD1 (5 bases). The CDR3 contains 15 residues. With 3 bases removed from V and 5 bases from J, the gap between germline ends came to 16 bases. The CDR3 nucleotides are TGTGCCAGCAGTTTGACCGGCCGGGGCGGGACTGAAGCTTTCTTT. Its translation is CASSLTGRGGTEAFF.

As regards this clonotype: A much bigger clone sits one base away, suggesting this may be a read error. The rearrangement uses TRBV7-2 and TRBJ1-2, with a tentative D call TRBD1 (6 bases). The length of the CDR3 is 14 residues. Germline assignment: CDR1 SGHTA and CDR2 FQGNSA. Trimming pared 4 bases from V and 2 bases from J, leaving 11 bases between. In DNA form, the CDR3 reads TGTGCCAGCAGCTCAGGGGTAGGGAACTATGGCTACACCTTC. Protein sequence: CASSSGVGNYGYTF.

This clonotype has just a few counts. This rearrangement joins TRBV20-1 to TRBJ2-3, with 7 bases that match TRBD2. CDR1 is DFQATT, CDR2 SNEGSKA, per germline (reference sequence). CDR3 length equals 18 residues. Trimming cost V 3 bases and J 0 bases; bases outside gene matches: 15. The CDR3 DNA sequence: TGCAGTGCTAGCTCTACCTGGGGGGGGGATTCAAGCACAGATACGCAGTATTTT. This encodes CSASSTWGGDSSTDTQYF.

The chain recombines TRBV10-3 with TRBJ1-2; 7 nucleotides agree with TRBD1. The V segment lost 6 bases and the J segment 3 bases; nucleotides outside the gene matches: 4. Germline V gives CDR1 ENHRY, CDR2 SYGVKD. The length of the CDR3 is 13 residues. CDR3 in amino acids: CAIRLQGDYGYTF. The CDR3 DNA reads as TGTGCCATCAGGCTTCAGGGGGACTATGGCTACACCTTC.

This clonotype was seen only a few times. The V gene is TRBV5-1, the J gene TRBJ2-5; D is ambiguous. V shed 1 base and J shed 0 bases, with 10 bases lying between them. In germline, CDR1 is SGHRS, CDR2 YFSETQ. The CDR3 spans 15 residues. This CDR3 is CASSLNSVYQETQYF. CDR3 bases: TGCGCCAGCAGCTTGAACAGCGTCTACCAAGAGACCCAGTACTTC.

The sample holds a few counts of this clonotype. The chain links TRBV6-5 to TRBJ2-5, with a weak D call TRBD2 (6 bases). V lost 0 bases and J 2 bases, leaving 19 bases between the germline ends. Germline CDR1 is MNHEY and CDR2 is SVGAGI. The CDR3 extends over 18 amino acids. CDR3 sequence reads: CASSYSSSPKGTQETQYF. CDR3 coding DNA: TGTGCCAGCAGTTACTCGAGCTCTCCAAAAGGGACTCAAGAGACCCAGTACTTC.

J is TRBJ2-3 and V is TRBV24-1; possibly TRBD2 for D (5 bases). V was clipped by 4 bases and J by 2 bases, with 12 bases between them. The CDR3 spans 15 residues. Per the germline V gene, CDR1 is KGHDR and CDR2 is SFDVKD. In nucleotides, the CDR3 is TGTGCCACCAGTGACAAACTAGAGTACACAGATACGCAGTATTTT. Translating gives CATSDKLEYTDTQYF.